These 2 T cell receptor beta chains originate from one sample sequenced in a study of blood T cell repertoires in COVID-19. TCRdb's table, derived via immunoSEQ multiplex PCR, lists solely in-frame clones and lacks some. This sample carries 170,000 or so clones, roughly 85% of them seen once, and the ten largest clones take around 8.6%. Sequencing input: peripheral blood. These receptors originate from a man aged 45-65 years with active or convalescent COVID-19.

This sequence joins TRBV30 and TRBJ1-1; TRBD1 is a possible D gene (6 bases). The germline gives CDR1 GTSNPN, CDR2 SVGIG (reference sequence). CDR3 size: 15 residues. Trimming stripped 3 bases from V and 3 bases from J, with 17 bases between. CDR3 in amino acids: CAWRSGGRWDTEAFF. The DNA for the CDR3 is TGTGCCTGGAGGTCCGGGGGGCGGTGGGACACTGAAGCTTTCTTT.

This chain links TRBV4-2 with TRBJ2-7; the D is unclear. V was pared by 6 bases and J by 5 bases, with 17 bases between. The CDR3 spans 14 residues. Per the germline V gene, CDR1 is LGHNA and CDR2 is YNFKEQ. This CDR3 is CASSQSTAAHEQYF. The CDR3 DNA reads as TGTGCCAGCAGTCAGTCGACGGCGGCTCACGAGCAGTACTTC.